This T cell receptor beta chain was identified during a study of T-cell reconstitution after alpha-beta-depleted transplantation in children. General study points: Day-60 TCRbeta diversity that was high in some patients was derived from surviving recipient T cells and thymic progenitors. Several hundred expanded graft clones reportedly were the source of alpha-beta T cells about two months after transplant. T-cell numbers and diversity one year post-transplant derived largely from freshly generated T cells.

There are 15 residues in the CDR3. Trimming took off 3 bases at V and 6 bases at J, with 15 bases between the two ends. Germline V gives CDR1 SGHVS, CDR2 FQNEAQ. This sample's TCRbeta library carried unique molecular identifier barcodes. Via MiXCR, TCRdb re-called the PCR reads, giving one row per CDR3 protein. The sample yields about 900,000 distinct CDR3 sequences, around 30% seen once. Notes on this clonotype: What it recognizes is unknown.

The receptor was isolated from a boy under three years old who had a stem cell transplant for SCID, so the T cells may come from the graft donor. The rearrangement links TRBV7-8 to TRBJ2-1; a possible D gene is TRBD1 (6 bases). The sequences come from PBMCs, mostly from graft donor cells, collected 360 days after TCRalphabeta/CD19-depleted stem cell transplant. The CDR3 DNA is TGTGCCAGCAGCTTGCCCGGACAGTTGTTCAATGAGCAGTTCTTC. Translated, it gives CASSLPGQLFNEQFF.